These 24 T cell receptor beta chains were all obtained from the same sample, sequenced in a study of PD-1 and CTLA-4 blockade in melanoma. The data were produced by immunoSEQ multiplex PCR, yet TCRdb's version contains in-frame clones alone and is incomplete. This sample yields about 31,000 clones, of which 85% to 95% are seen a single time; 6.5% to 9.5% belongs to the top ten. The specimen comprised CD8+ T cells from peripheral blood, sampled from a patient given anti-PD-1 treatment. The receptors derive from a human donor with melanoma.

The chain employs TRBV24-1 and TRBJ2-6; 7 bases align to TRBD2. Germline V gives CDR1 KGHDR, CDR2 SFDVKD. The CDR3 is 17 amino acids. V dropped 4 bases and J dropped 0; count of bases not matched to a gene: 5. CDR3 nucleotide sequence: TGTGCCACCAGTGACTCTAGCGGAGCCTCTGGGGCCAACGTCCTGACTTTC. Translation: CATSDSSGASGANVLTF.

The rearrangement links TRBV10-3 to TRBJ1-1; 11 positions agree with TRBD1. The CDR3 contains 16 residues. The germline CDR1 and CDR2 sequences are ENHRY and SYGVKD. Trimming took 2 bases from V and 0 from J; bases not matched to a gene: 2. CDR3 in amino acids: CAISEGQGAMNTEAFF. As DNA, the CDR3 is TGTGCCATCAGTGAGGGACAGGGGGCAATGAACACTGAAGCTTTCTTT.

The chain combines TRBV30 with TRBJ2-1; perhaps TRBD1 as D (6 bases). The germline CDR1 and CDR2 sequences are GTSNPN and SVGIG (reference sequence). This CDR3 has 13 residues. Between the trimmed V and J ends, which lost 3 bases and 4 bases, there was a span of 10 bases. The CDR3 DNA is TGTGCCTGGAGGTCCAGGGGATACAATGAGCAGTTCTTC. It translates to CAWRSRGYNEQFF.

This sequence joins TRBV7-9 and TRBJ1-2, with a tentative D call TRBD1 (6 bases). The CDR3 has 14 residues. Trimming removed 4 bases at V and 5 bases at J, with 14 bases between. Germline values: CDR1 SEHNR, CDR2 FQNEAQ (reference sequence). The CDR3 sequence is CASSSLYGQYGYTF. The CDR3 coding sequence is TGTGCCAGCAGCTCGCTTTACGGACAGTATGGCTACACCTTC.

The chain is built from TRBV3-1 (or the pseudogene TRBV3-2) and TRBJ2-3, with 9 bases that match TRBD2. CDR1 LGHDT and CDR2 YNNKEL come from the germline V gene (reference sequence). Germline trimming cut 4 bases from V and 10 bases from J; bases unmatched to any gene: 12. This CDR3 is built from 15 residues. CDR3 sequence (DNA): TGTGCCAGCAGCCCGACCCTCCTAGCGGGGCCCGCGCAGTATTTT. It is translated as CASSPTLLAGPAQYF.

V and J are TRBV23-1 and TRBJ2-3; D may be TRBD2 (6 bases). TRBV23-1 is sorted into the ORF group, with uncertain function. Trimming cost V 0 bases and J 1 base, with 20 bases left between them. This CDR3 contains 19 residues. For the CDR3, the DNA is TGCGCCAGCAGTCAATCGCTGGGCAGGCGGAGGGAGGGCACAGATACGCAGTATTTT. Translated: CASSQSLGRRREGTDTQYF.

V and J are TRBV7-9 and TRBJ2-7, with D tentatively TRBD1 (6 bases). Germline values: CDR1 SEHNR, CDR2 FQNEAQ (reference sequence). There are 13 residues in the CDR3. The V and J ends lost 5 bases and 6 bases respectively, with 14 bases between them. In DNA, the CDR3 is TGTGCCAGCAGCCCGCCTACAGGGTTCGAGCAGTACTTC. It translates to CASSPPTGFEQYF.

V and J are TRBV28 and TRBJ2-7; TRBD2 matches 9 bases. The V gene's germline CDR1 is MDHEN and CDR2 SYDVKM. This CDR3 contains 15 residues. V was clipped by 3 bases and J by 0 bases; unmatched bases: 3. CDR3 region: CASSFSGSRSYEQYF. In DNA, the CDR3 is TGTGCCAGCAGTTTTAGCGGGAGCCGCTCCTACGAGCAGTACTTC.

The rearrangement uses TRBV30 and TRBJ1-2, with 7 bases aligning to TRBD1. Germline CDR1 and CDR2: GTSNPN and SVGIG (reference sequence). The CDR3 is 13 residues long. Trimming cost V 0 bases and J 7 bases; bases outside gene matches: 5. The CDR3 nucleotides are TGTGCCTGGAGTGTAGACAGGGTTGGTGGCTACACCTTC. Translation gives CAWSVDRVGGYTF.

The rearrangement links TRBV7-6 to TRBJ2-5; 8 bases agree with TRBD1. Losses at the gene ends were 5 bases for V and 4 bases for J; bases not matched to a gene: 15. The CDR3 runs 17 residues. The germline V gene has CDR1 SGHVS and CDR2 FNYEAQ. CDR3 residues: CASSPEGTGRTSETQYF. CDR3 coding DNA: TGTGCCAGCAGCCCTGAAGGGACAGGCAGGACTTCAGAGACCCAGTACTTC.

The chain employs TRBV27 and TRBJ2-1; 12 bases map to TRBD2. With V trimmed by 5 bases and J by 6 bases, 8 bases remained unmatched. The CDR3 is made up of 16 amino acids. The germline V gene encodes CDR1 MNHEY and CDR2 SMNVEV (reference sequence). The CDR3 DNA reads as TGTGCCAGCAGTCCCCCAGGACTAGCGGGGCTCAATGAGCAGTTCTTC. The encoded protein is CASSPPGLAGLNEQFF.

V is TRBV11-2 and J is TRBJ2-7; a possible D gene is TRBD1 (6 bases). The V end lost 3 bases, the J end lost 4 bases, and 10 bases lay between the germline ends. Germline loops: CDR1 SGHAT, CDR2 FQNNGV. The CDR3 is made up of 13 amino acids. CDR3 loop: CASSFATGYEQYF. Written as DNA, the CDR3 is TGTGCCAGCAGCTTTGCCACAGGGTACGAGCAGTACTTC.

The chain uses TRBV11-2 and TRBJ1-2; the match to TRBD1 covers 8 bases. CDR1 and CDR2 (germline): SGHAT, FQNNGV. The CDR3 is 15 amino acids. V trimming: 1 base; J trimming: 5 bases; junction bases outside the gene matches: 6. The CDR3: CASSLGEQGVYGYTF. CDR3 bases: TGTGCCAGCAGCTTAGGCGAACAGGGGGTATATGGCTACACCTTC.

The V call is TRBV29-1, the J call TRBJ1-1; D perhaps matches TRBD1 (5 bases). This CDR3 comprises 11 residues. The germline gives CDR1 SQVTM, CDR2 ANQGSEA. V was shortened by 6 bases and J by 5 bases, with 10 bases between the two germline ends. CDR3 nucleotide sequence: TGCAGCGTCTCCAGGGAAACTGAAGCTTTCTTT. This codes for CSVSRETEAFF.

The count of this clone is one. The rearrangement links TRBV30 to TRBJ2-7; D call uncertain. The V gene lost 2 bases and the J gene lost 0 bases, with 2 bases spanning the gap. Germline-derived CDR1 and CDR2 are GTSNPN and SVGIG (reference sequence). This CDR3 contains 11 residues. The CDR3 reads CAWSSSYEQYF. In DNA form, the CDR3 reads TGTGCCTGGAGTAGCTCCTACGAGCAGTACTTC.

The rearrangement links TRBV7-9 to TRBJ1-2; D is possibly TRBD1 (5 bases). V was trimmed by 5 bases and J by 0 bases, leaving 13 bases between them. CDR1 and CDR2 (germline): SEHNR, FQNEAQ (reference sequence). The CDR3 loop spans 15 amino acids. The CDR3 spells CASSQTGGSNYGYTF. The CDR3 nucleotides read TGTGCCAGCAGCCAGACTGGGGGATCTAACTATGGCTACACCTTC. Full variable domain (missing parts from reference TRBV7-9 and TRBJ1-2): DTGVSQNPRHKITKRGQNVTFRCDPISEHNRLYWYRQTLGQGPEFLTYFQNEAQLEKSRLLSDRFSAERPKGSFSTLEIQRTEQGDSAMYLCASSQTGGSNYGYTFGSGTRLTVV.

The chain joins TRBV28 to TRBJ1-1, with D perhaps matching TRBD1 (6 bases). There are 11 residues in the CDR3. Trimming left V 5 bases short and J 12 bases short, with 13 bases between. Germline V gene data show CDR1 as MDHEN and CDR2 as SYDVKM. CDR3 in DNA: TGTGCCAGCAGTAAGAGGGGGGGAACTTTCTTT. Protein: CASSKRGGTFF.

The V call is TRBV30, the J call TRBJ1-2; D remains ambiguous. The CDR3 totals 13 residues. V was trimmed by 1 base and J by 6 bases, leaving 12 bases between them. Germline assignment: CDR1 GTSNPN and CDR2 SVGIG (reference sequence). CDR3 amino acids: CAWSDGLMDGYTF. The DNA of the CDR3 is TGTGCCTGGAGTGATGGGCTTATGGATGGCTACACCTTC.

This chain links TRBV5-4 with TRBJ2-2; D is undetermined. The germline V gene encodes CDR1 SGHNT and CDR2 YYREEE (reference sequence). V shed 4 bases and J shed 4 bases, with 2 bases lying between them. CDR3 length: 11 residues. DNA of the CDR3: TGTGCCAGCAGCGCCACCGGGGAGCTGTTTTTT. Protein product: CASSATGELFF.

The chain combines TRBV29-1 with TRBJ1-3; D is unresolved. This CDR3 region has 12 residues. V lost 7 bases, J lost 0 bases, and 7 bases lay in between. The germline V gene encodes CDR1 SQVTM and CDR2 ANQGSEA. The CDR3 DNA sequence: TGCAGCGCCGCTAGCTCTGGAAACACCATATATTTT. It translates to CSAASSGNTIYF.

The chain uses TRBV6-5 and TRBJ2-3; maybe TRBD2 (5 bases). Germline values: CDR1 MNHEY, CDR2 SVGAGI. The length of the CDR3 is 16 residues. With 2 bases removed from V and 2 bases from J, the gap between germline ends came to 14 bases. CDR3 region: CASSYGVASLTDTQYF. For the CDR3, the DNA is TGTGCCAGCAGTTACGGGGTAGCGTCTCTCACAGATACGCAGTATTTT.

This clone was counted once. This CDR3 is CATDSTATYEQYF. The CDR3 DNA follows: TGTGCCACCGATTCGACAGCTACATACGAGCAGTACTTC. V and J are TRBV7-9 and TRBJ2-7, with TRBD1 as a possible D gene (5 bases). V lost 10 bases to trimming and J lost 4 bases, with 17 bases between them. Germline values: CDR1 SEHNR, CDR2 FQNEAQ (reference sequence). The CDR3 length is 13 residues.

The chain couples TRBV4-2 to TRBJ2-2, with a possible D match to TRBD2 (5 bases). With 0 bases removed from V and 6 bases from J, the gap between germline ends came to 11 bases. CDR1 and CDR2 (germline): LGHNA, YNFKEQ. This CDR3 is 15 amino acids long. The CDR3 loop reads CASSQDEGNSGELFF. CDR3 nucleotide sequence: TGTGCCAGCAGCCAAGATGAGGGCAACTCCGGGGAGCTGTTTTTT.

The chain has TRBV29-1 and TRBJ2-5, with TRBD2 identical over 12 bases. Trimming cost V 4 bases and J 5 bases; bases outside gene matches: 5. Germline CDR1 reads SQVTM; CDR2 reads ANQGSEA. The CDR3 has 14 residues. DNA of the CDR3: TGCAGCGTTGTACTAGCGGGGGGTTCGGAGACCCAGTACTTC. Amino acid sequence: CSVVLAGGSETQYF.